One T cell receptor (beta chain) is described in this entry. Its specificity is unknown. Rectal tissue came from one to two pinch biopsies taken at colonoscopy. The table came from immunoSEQ multiplex PCR; TCRdb's copy has only in-frame clones and leaves some out. The repertoire holds under 30,000 clones, with more than 65% as singletons. This specimen belongs to a study of pediatric ulcerative colitis. This CDR3 is 17 amino acids long. Germline V gene sequence: CDR1 ENHRY, CDR2 SYGVKD. Between the trimmed V and J ends, which lost 0 bases and 4 bases, there was a span of 17 bases. Broader study findings: This repertoire reflects total lymphocytes rather than subpopulations like regulatory T cells.

This TCR derives from a boy between 5 and 17 years old with severe ulcerative colitis. The chain recombines TRBV10-3 with TRBJ2-3; D might be TRBD1 (5 bases). Material: gut tissue. Here the CDR3 reads CAISESAPDKVPDTQYF. CDR3 DNA: TGTGCCATCAGTGAGTCGGCCCCGGACAAGGTCCCAGATACGCAGTATTTT.